This T cell receptor beta chain was sequenced during a study of blood T cells in healthy people across ages. Overall study results and limits: A strong correlation between TCR beta diversity and naive T cell percentage was seen.

Primers used in a second PCR of roughly 6 to 11 cycles were a sample-barcoded 5' primer and a J-beta primer mix. TCRdb itself ran the 5' RACE reads through MiXCR, one entry per CDR3 protein. Among over a million distinct CDR3 sequences listed, roughly 40% were seen once. This clonotype occurred many times. Antigen: not known. This CDR3 comprises 16 residues. V was cut by 3 bases and J by 5 bases, with 19 bases left in between. The chain joins TRBV12-3 or TRBV12-4 to TRBJ2-5; no clear D gene. Sequenced sample: blood. The receptor's source is a woman in her late teens or twenties in good health. In DNA form, the CDR3 reads TGTGCCAGCAGTTTGATCCCGCTGGCAAAACGGGAGACCCAGTACTTC. Amino acids: CASSLIPLAKRETQYF.